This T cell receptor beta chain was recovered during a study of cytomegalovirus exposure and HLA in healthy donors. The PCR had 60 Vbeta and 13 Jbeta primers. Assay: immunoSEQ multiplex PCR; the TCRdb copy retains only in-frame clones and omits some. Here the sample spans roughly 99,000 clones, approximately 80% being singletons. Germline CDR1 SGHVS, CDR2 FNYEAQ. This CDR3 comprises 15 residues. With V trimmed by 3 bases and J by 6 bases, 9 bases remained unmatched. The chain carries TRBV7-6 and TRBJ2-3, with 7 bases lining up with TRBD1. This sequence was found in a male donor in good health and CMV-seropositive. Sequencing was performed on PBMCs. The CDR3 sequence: CASSLTGPGPDTQYF. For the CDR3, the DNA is TGTGCCAGCAGCTTGACAGGGCCGGGTCCGGATACGCAGTATTTT.